The 20 T cell receptor beta chains listed next were all sequenced from one sample in a study of T cell changes during pregnancy in multiple sclerosis. Sequencing used immunoSEQ multiplex PCR; TCRdb keeps in-frame clones, though not all of them. The table shows 30,000 to 40,000 clones, with 90% occurring only once. The sequenced sample was peripheral blood, obtained in the third trimester of pregnancy. The receptors stem from a female donor in good health, enrolled as a control in a pregnancy study.

J is TRBJ2-2 and V is TRBV11-2, with D perhaps TRBD1 (6 bases). The CDR3 consists of 17 residues. Trimming removed 5 bases from V and 4 bases from J, with 20 bases in between. CDR1 is SGHAT and CDR2 is FQNNGV in the germline V gene. This CDR3 is CASSLNPPGAGTGELFF. CDR3 nucleotide sequence: TGTGCCAGCAGCCTAAACCCACCAGGGGCGGGCACCGGGGAGCTGTTTTTT.

The CDR3 region has the DNA TGTGCCAGCAGTTACTGGACTAGCGGGGGAACCTACGAGCAGTACTTC. Residues: CASSYWTSGGTYEQYF. The chain recombines TRBV6-5 with TRBJ2-7; 13 bases map to TRBD2. There are 16 residues in the CDR3. The germline V gene has CDR1 MNHEY and CDR2 SVGAGI. Trimming took 1 base from V and 2 from J; bases not matched to a gene: 2.

The chain joins TRBV9 to TRBJ1-3, with 7 bases fitting TRBD1. The CDR3 is 16 amino acids. Losses at the gene ends were 1 base for V and 2 bases for J; bases not matched to a gene: 6. CDR1 and CDR2 (germline): SGDLS, YYNGEE. CDR3 in DNA: TGTGCCAGCAGCGTAAACCTCGGACAGGCTGGAAACACCATATATTTT. Translating gives CASSVNLGQAGNTIYF.

This clone was detected once. The CDR3 is CATSRSQAGKIAFF. CDR3 bases: TGTGCCACCAGCAGGTCCCAGGCAGGGAAGATAGCTTTCTTT. V and J are TRBV15 and TRBJ1-1; perhaps TRBD1 as D (5 bases). Germline V gene data show CDR1 as LNHNV and CDR2 as YYDKDF (reference sequence). V was cut by 3 bases and J by 10 bases, with 18 bases left in between. The CDR3 totals 14 residues.

The rearrangement joins TRBV6-5 to TRBJ2-5; D not certain. The V gene lost 0 bases and the J gene lost 5 bases, with 10 bases spanning the gap. This CDR3 comprises 14 residues. Germline V gives CDR1 MNHEY, CDR2 SVGAGI. CDR3 sequence reads: CASSYSAFGETQYF. CDR3 bases: TGTGCCAGCAGTTACTCGGCGTTCGGGGAGACCCAGTACTTC.

The chain employs TRBV5-6 and TRBJ2-2, with 11 bases aligning to TRBD2. The CDR3 covers 18 residues. In germline, CDR1 is SGHDT, CDR2 YYEEEE. Trimming cost V 1 base and J 7 bases; bases outside gene matches: 12. The CDR3 DNA reads TGTGCCAGCAGCTTGAGAGTTAGCGGGGGGGCCGGAGGCGGGGAGCTGTTTTTT. It translates to CASSLRVSGGAGGGELFF.

The rearrangement joins TRBV5-1 to TRBJ2-3; 9 nucleotides line up with TRBD2. The CDR3 sequence is 15 residues long. V gave up 4 bases and J gave up 1 base; unmatched junction bases: 4. Germline CDR1 reads SGHRS; CDR2 reads YFSETQ. CDR3 nucleotide sequence: TGCGCCAGCAGCCCTGGGACTAGCCGCACAGATACGCAGTATTTT. It is translated as CASSPGTSRTDTQYF.

V and J are TRBV7-9 and TRBJ2-1, with 8 bases fitting TRBD2. V was clipped by 3 bases and J by 5 bases; unmatched bases: 6. The CDR3 length is 15 residues. Germline values: CDR1 SEHNR, CDR2 FQNEAQ (reference sequence). CDR3 in DNA: TGTGCCAGCAGCTTCCCACTAGCGGTTCACAATGAGCAGTTCTTC. Protein: CASSFPLAVHNEQFF. Drawing the rest from reference TRBV7-9 and TRBJ2-1, the complete variable domain is DTGVSQNPRHKITKRGQNVTFRCDPISEHNRLYWYRQTLGQGPEFLTYFQNEAQLEKSRLLSDRFSAERPKGSFSTLEIQRTEQGDSAMYLCASSFPLAVHNEQFFGPGTRLTVL.

This sequence joins TRBV5-1 and TRBJ2-3; 14 positions match TRBD2. CDR1 is SGHRS and CDR2 is YFSETQ in the germline V gene. The CDR3 has 18 amino acids. V shed 4 bases and J 0 bases; nucleotides not matched to a gene: 7. CDR3 sequence (DNA): TGCGCCAGCAGCCCCGGACTAGCGGGAGGCAAGAGCACAGATACGCAGTATTTT. Residues: CASSPGLAGGKSTDTQYF.

This clone was counted a single time. The chain recombines TRBV14 with TRBJ1-1; 11 bases are a match to TRBD1. Germline trimming cut 4 bases from V and 3 bases from J; bases unmatched to any gene: 7. The CDR3 length is 16 residues. The germline V gene encodes CDR1 SGHDN and CDR2 FVKESK. Here the CDR3 DNA reads TGTGCCAGCAGCCTACGGACAGGGGGCCCCTACACTGAAGCTTTCTTT. Its translation: CASSLRTGGPYTEAFF.

The chain employs TRBV7-6 and TRBJ2-2; TRBD2 matches at 13 bases. This CDR3 region has 15 residues. The J segment lost 2 bases and the V segment lost 10 bases, leaving 4 bases of the junction unmatched. Germline CDR1 and CDR2: SGHVS and FNYEAQ. The CDR3 spells CATTSGGSNTGELFF. The CDR3 coding sequence is TGTGCCACGACTAGCGGGGGGTCAAACACCGGGGAGCTGTTTTTT.

The chain joins TRBV27 to TRBJ2-1; 9 nucleotides match TRBD1. The CDR3 totals 14 residues. Germline assignment: CDR1 MNHEY and CDR2 SMNVEV (reference sequence). V gave up 6 bases and J gave up 8 bases; unmatched junction bases: 8. CDR3 DNA sequence: TGTGCCAGCAGGCCGGGACAGGGCGGCGATGAGCAGTTCTTC. Its translation is CASRPGQGGDEQFF.

CDR3 region: CASSVVTGGTEAFF. The DNA for the CDR3 is TGTGCCAGCAGCGTAGTAACAGGGGGCACTGAAGCTTTCTTT. V and J are TRBV9 and TRBJ1-1; 8 positions agree with TRBD1. Trimming took 0 bases from V and 4 from J; bases not matched to a gene: 2. Germline V gene lookup returns CDR1 SGDLS and CDR2 YYNGEE. The CDR3 is made up of 14 amino acids.

This clone has just a few counts. V and J are TRBV6-6 and TRBJ2-7, with 8 positions matching TRBD1. Germline CDR1 is MNHNY and CDR2 is SVGAGI (reference sequence). The CDR3 sequence is 13 residues long. Germline trimming cut 2 bases from V and 6 bases from J; bases unmatched to any gene: 3. CDR3 nucleotide sequence: TGTGCCAGCAGTTACAAGGACAGGGCCGAGCAGTACTTC. It specifies CASSYKDRAEQYF.

The V call is TRBV28, the J call TRBJ2-1; 10 bases are shared with TRBD2. After removal of 5 bases from V and 2 bases from J, the junction contained 9 bases not matched to a gene. Germline CDR1 reads MDHEN; CDR2 reads SYDVKM. This CDR3 contains 17 residues. CDR3 DNA sequence: TGTGCCAGCAGTACTACGGGACTAGCGTCTGCCTACAATGAGCAGTTCTTC. As protein: CASSTTGLASAYNEQFF.

This clone was counted only a few times. The rearrangement joins TRBV25-1 to TRBJ2-3; TRBD2 matches 9 bases. There are 15 residues in the CDR3. The germline V gene encodes CDR1 MGHDK and CDR2 SYGVNS. V gave up 4 bases and J gave up 2 bases; unmatched junction bases: 4. CDR3: CASSGTSALTDTQYF. The CDR3 DNA is TGTGCCAGCAGTGGGACTAGCGCCCTCACAGATACGCAGTATTTT. Filled out from reference TRBV25-1 and TRBJ2-3, the complete variable domain reads EADIYQTPRYLVIGTGKKITLECSQTMGHDKMYWYQQDPGMELHLIHYSYGVNSTEKGDLSSESTVSRIRTEHFPLTLESARPSHTSQYLCASSGTSALTDTQYFGPGTRLTVL.

This sequence joins TRBV18 and TRBJ1-6, with 7 bases matching TRBD1. Germline CDR1 and CDR2: KGHSH and LQKENI. V lost 6 bases, J lost 8 bases, and 7 bases stayed unmatched. The CDR3 consists of 14 residues. The CDR3 is CASSSRQGDSPLHF. The DNA of the CDR3 is TGTGCCAGCTCCTCCCGACAGGGAGATTCACCCCTCCACTTT.

The J gene is TRBJ2-7, the V gene TRBV7-2; D is unresolved. V shed 3 bases and J shed 2 bases, with 8 bases lying between them. Germline V lookup: CDR1 SGHTA, CDR2 FQGNSA. CDR3 length equals 13 residues. CDR3 sequence (DNA): TGTGCCAGCAGCTTGTGGAGCACCTACGAGCAGTACTTC. Its protein is CASSLWSTYEQYF. The full variable domain, completed using reference TRBV7-2 and TRBJ2-7, is GAGVSQSPSNKVTEKGKDVELRCDPISGHTALYWYRQSLGQGLEFLIYFQGNSAPDKSGLPSDRFSAERTGGSVSTLTIQRTQQEDSAVYLCASSLWSTYEQYFGPGTRLTVT.

The J gene is TRBJ1-4, the V gene TRBV27; D may be TRBD1 (5 bases). Germline V gives CDR1 MNHEY, CDR2 SMNVEV (reference sequence). V was clipped by 3 bases and J by 0 bases, with 8 bases between them. The CDR3 sequence is 15 residues long. The CDR3 DNA sequence: TGTGCCAGCAGTTTGCAGGGTCCAACTAATGAAAAACTGTTTTTT. It translates to CASSLQGPTNEKLFF. Full variable domain (rest looked up from reference TRBV27 and TRBJ1-4): EAQVTQNPRYLITVTGKKLTVTCSQNMNHEYMSWYRQDPGLGLRQIYYSMNVEVTDKGDVPEGYKVSRKEKRNFPLILESPSPNQTSLYFCASSLQGPTNEKLFFGSGTQLSVL.

The V gene is TRBV30, the J gene TRBJ1-3, with D possibly TRBD1 on 5 matching bases. Germline CDR1 reads GTSNPN; CDR2 reads SVGIG (reference sequence). The CDR3 has 15 amino acids. V lost 2 bases, J lost 3 bases, and 14 bases lay in between. This chain's CDR3 is CAWSFGRVVGNTIYF. The CDR3 coding sequence is TGTGCCTGGAGTTTCGGCAGGGTGGTTGGAAACACCATATATTTT.